This TCR beta chain was obtained from a study of radiotherapy plus CTLA-4 blockade in lung cancer. General study points: In blood, TCR clones derived from the tumor expanded after radiotherapy plus ipilimumab. Early blood T cell clone changes and increased post-radiation serum interferon-beta were reportedly the strongest response predictors.

The CDR3 contains 13 residues. The germline gives CDR1 MRHNA, CDR2 SNTAGT. Trimming shortened V by 2 bases and J by 4 bases, and 3 bases separated the two germline ends. Profiled with immunoSEQ multiplex PCR; TCRdb holds only in-frame clones, not every one. This sample has about 82,000 clones, with roughly 78% found just once. This clone was observed at least ten times. Antigen unknown. CTLA-4 blockade using ipilimumab, together with focal radiation, was received by patients with chemo-refractory metastatic non-small-cell lung cancer. The V gene is TRBV6-4, the J gene TRBJ2-6; D not certain. This specimen consisted of peripheral blood, obtained from a patient treated with radiotherapy plus ipilimumab. The sequence came from a human donor with non-small cell lung cancer that progressed on radiotherapy plus ipilimumab. The CDR3, as DNA: TGTGCCAGCAGTGACGCAGGGGCCAACGTCCTGACTTTC. Translating it yields CASSDAGANVLTF.